Reported below is one TCR beta chain. It has no known antigen specificity. Base qualities are missing; no much larger clone stands one base away. Instrument used: Illumina NovaSeq 6000. cDNA libraries for TCRalpha and TCRbeta were prepared by 5'RACE using constant-segment primers, with sample barcodes and unique molecular identifiers added. RNA was extracted from every sample with Trizol reagent. Library amplification was performed in two PCR steps, and a second sample barcode and Illumina TruSeq adapters were introduced in the second step. Sequencing of the libraries was done on an Illumina NovaSeq, producing 2 x 150 bp paired-end reads. The paper's processing steps were these. Reads were demultiplexed and collapsed into UMI-guided consensus sequences with migec v1.2.7. Using mixcr v2.1.11, UMI consensuses were aligned to TRA and TRB V and J templates and then assembled into clonotypes. A clonotype was counted as expanded or contracted only when both edgeR and NoisET called the clonotype significant, with the noise models trained on biological replicates. For edgeR calls, the cutoffs were a false discovery rate-adjusted p below 0.01 and a log2 fold-change threshold of 1. PCA with hierarchical clustering of max-normalized trajectories of the 1000 most abundant clonotypes was used as exploratory dynamics analysis. The CD4 or CD8 phenotype of responding clones was assigned using the separately sequenced CD4+ and CD8+ repertoires. TCRdb trimmed public reads at Q25 via fastp, called clones via MiXCR and kept in-frame beta chains. Merged by CDR3 protein, the rows form single entries marked with the most common genes and DNA. These V and J calls are TCRdb output, not the study's own analysis. The sample table lists 530,000 or so distinct CDR3 sequences, around a sixth of them with a count of one. The ten most abundant clones make up around 8.1% of the sample.

This sample was taken from a study of T-cell memory formation after mild COVID-19 listed by TCRdb under 2021. With regard to the full study: Most TCR sequence clusters were specific to one of the two donors. In a couple of donors, T-cell clones that expanded and contracted after mild COVID-19 were followed by sequencing TCRalpha and TCRbeta repertoires longitudinally. The cohort comprised two young, previously healthy adult volunteers, one female and one male.

On the study overall, not on this receptor specifically: Balanced CD4/CD8 phenotypes were observed for clones contracting from day 15 to 85, whereas a bias towards CD4+ was observed for a second wave of clones expanding from day 15 to 37. Some responding clones were detected in pre-infection memory, which suggested that pre-existing cross-reactive memory T cells had joined the SARS-CoV-2 response. The study included only a couple of mild cases, and larger cohorts that include severe cases with pre-infection samples were judged to be necessary. Contracting CD4+ clones turned up mainly in the CM and EM memory subsets, whereas EMRA was where CD8+ clones were enriched. SARS-CoV-2 specificity of the second-wave clones peaking on day 37 was not confirmed.

Ficoll-Paque density gradient centrifugation was the method used to isolate PBMCs. The receptor comes from an adult woman who had mild COVID-19 (a few samples of this study predate the infection). The sample titles of this study are shuffled in the database, so cell type and time point are left out; the donor was told from shared clones. Specimen: PBMCs or a T cell subset sorted from them (not recorded which).

The CDR3 has the sequence CASRDSRNEKLFF. The DNA is as follows: TGTGCCAGCAGGGACTCGCGTAATGAAAAACTGTTTTTT. The chain uses TRBV12-3 or TRBV12-4 and TRBJ1-4, with the D gene too uncertain to name. The CDR3 sequence holds 13 residues, the cysteine and phenylalanine included. Left in the record is the CDR3 DNA by itself, 39 bases read in frame from the first base. Between the V and J ends, shortened by 6 bases and 4 bases respectively, the junction contains 9 bases.